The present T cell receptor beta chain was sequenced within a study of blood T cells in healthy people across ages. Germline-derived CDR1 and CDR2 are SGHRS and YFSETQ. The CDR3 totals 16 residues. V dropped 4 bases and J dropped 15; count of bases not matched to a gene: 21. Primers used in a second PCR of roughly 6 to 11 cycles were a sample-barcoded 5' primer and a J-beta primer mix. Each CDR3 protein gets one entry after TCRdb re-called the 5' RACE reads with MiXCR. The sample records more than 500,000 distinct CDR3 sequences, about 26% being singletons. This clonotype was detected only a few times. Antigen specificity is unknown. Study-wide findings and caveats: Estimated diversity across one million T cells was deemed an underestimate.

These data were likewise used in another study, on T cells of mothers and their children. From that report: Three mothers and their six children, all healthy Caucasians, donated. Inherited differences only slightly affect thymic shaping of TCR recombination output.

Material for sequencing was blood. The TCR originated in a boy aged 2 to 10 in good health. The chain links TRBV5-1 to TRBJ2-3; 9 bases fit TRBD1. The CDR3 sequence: CASSASGASTGGSAYF. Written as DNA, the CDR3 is TGCGCCAGCAGCGCCTCCGGGGCGTCCACAGGGGGCAGCGCCTATTTT.